The next 26 T cell receptor beta chains were all read from a single sample in a study of T cells in Graves' hyperthyroidism and ophthalmopathy. Using RNA transcripts as the source, TCR beta CDR3 regions were amplified. The HTBI primer set was used in a first-round RT-PCR of the TCR CDR3. TCRdb re-called the multiplex PCR reads with MiXCR, one entry per CDR3 protein. The repertoire consists of hundreds of thousands of distinct CDR3 sequences, with around 21% occurring once and the leading ten covering about 35%. Input material: blood. These receptor sequences come from a man aged 25 to 40 with Graves' ophthalmopathy.

This clonotype was picked up a small number of times. The CDR3 nucleotides read TGTGCCACCAGTGATTTCACCGGGACCCCGGGGGACAATGAGCAGTTCTTC. Translation: CATSDFTGTPGDNEQFF. V gene TRBV24-1 combines with J gene TRBJ2-1; maybe TRBD2 (6 bases). This CDR3 is built from 17 residues. Trimming took 1 base from V and 5 from J, leaving 17 bases between them. Germline CDR1 and CDR2: KGHDR and SFDVKD.

The chain uses TRBV4-1 and TRBJ2-3, with 9 bases that match TRBD2. Unmatched junction bases numbered 8, after V lost 0 bases and J lost 1 base. The CDR3 extends over 18 amino acids. CDR1 is MGHRA, CDR2 YSYEKL, per germline. CDR3 sequence reads: CASSQEPSGVVGTDTQYF. In nucleotides, the CDR3 is TGCGCCAGCAGCCAAGAACCTAGCGGGGTCGTAGGCACAGATACGCAGTATTTT.

Of note for this clonotype: This may come from a read error, since a much larger clone is one base off. J is TRBJ2-3 and V is TRBV7-3, with D perhaps matching TRBD1 (6 bases). Trimming removed 6 bases from V and 1 base from J, with 11 bases in between. The length of the CDR3 is 14 residues. The germline gives CDR1 SGHTA, CDR2 FQGTGA. The CDR3: CASSGTWGTDTQYF. CDR3 DNA: TGTGCCAGCAGTGGGACATGGGGCACAGATACGCAGTATTTT.

In its sample, this clonotype was seen a few times. A single base separates this from a much larger clone, so it may be a read error. The J gene is TRBJ1-4, the V gene TRBV7-2; D gene unclear. Germline CDR1 reads SGHTA; CDR2 reads FQGNSA. The CDR3 totals 15 residues. The CDR3 nucleotides read TGTGCCGGCAGCTTTCAGCCCCGGGAGAATGAAAAACTGTTTTTT. It is translated as CAGSFQPRENEKLFF.

This clonotype has just a few counts. The rearrangement uses TRBV7-2 and TRBJ1-5; D might be TRBD1 (5 bases). V gave up 1 base and J gave up 3 bases, with 10 bases separating them. Germline V CDR1 and CDR2: SGHTA, FQGNSA. The CDR3 extends over 15 amino acids. CDR3 DNA sequence: TGTGCCAGCAGCTTAGATTCAGGGTACAATCAGCCCCAGCATTTT. Protein: CASSLDSGYNQPQHF.

CDR3 sequence: CASSVGTGGDQPQHF. CDR3 nucleotide sequence: TGTGCCAGCAGCGTCGGGACAGGGGGCGATCAGCCCCAGCATTTT. V usage is TRBV9 and J usage is TRBJ1-5; 12 nucleotides match TRBD1. The V gene end was trimmed by 2 bases and the J gene end by 5 bases; junction bases not matched to a gene: 2. The CDR3 length is 15 residues. The germline CDR1 and CDR2 sequences are SGDLS and YYNGEE.

The chain combines TRBV28 with TRBJ2-2; TRBD2 agrees at 14 bases. V shed 6 bases and J 6 bases; nucleotides not matched to a gene: 3. In germline, CDR1 is MDHEN, CDR2 SYDVKM. This CDR3 contains 15 residues. The CDR3 protein is CASRGLAGVAGELFF. The CDR3 DNA is TGTGCCAGCAGGGGACTAGCGGGAGTGGCCGGGGAGCTGTTTTTT.

V and J are TRBV28 and TRBJ1-6; TRBD1 agrees at 7 bases. After removal of 3 bases from V and 5 bases from J, the junction contained 10 bases not matched to a gene. The CDR3 extends over 17 amino acids. Germline CDR1 and CDR2: MDHEN and SYDVKM. The CDR3: CASSFSPTGAHNSPLHF. DNA for the CDR3: TGTGCCAGCAGTTTCTCGCCTACAGGGGCCCATAATTCACCCCTCCACTTT.

This clonotype was counted between two and nine times. The gene calls are TRBV24-1 and TRBJ2-3; 14 positions match TRBD2. Trimming took 5 bases from V and 2 from J; bases not matched to a gene: 17. The germline CDR1 and CDR2 sequences are KGHDR and SFDVKD. The CDR3 length is 21 residues. The CDR3: CATSAPPGLAGDLRNTDTQYF. The CDR3, as DNA: TGTGCCACCAGTGCCCCACCGGGACTAGCGGGAGATTTGCGGAACACAGATACGCAGTATTTT.

CDR3 sequence (DNA): TGTGCCAGCATTGGATTCCGGGATTCTATCTCGGGCTACACCTTC. It yields the protein CASIGFRDSISGYTF. The chain carries TRBV2 and TRBJ1-2; D is ambiguous. The CDR3 extends over 15 amino acids. The germline V and J ends were trimmed by 7 bases and 8 bases, with 23 bases remaining between them. The germline V gene encodes CDR1 SNHLY and CDR2 FYNNEI.

This clonotype showed up many times. The chain has TRBV28 and TRBJ2-1, with D unclear. The CDR3 runs 15 residues. Germline V gene data show CDR1 as MDHEN and CDR2 as SYDVKM. The V end was cut by 3 bases, the J end by 3 bases, with 12 bases between. The CDR3 DNA reads as TGTGCCAGCAGTTTGTACGGTGGCAGCTACAATGAGCAGTTCTTC. This codes for CASSLYGGSYNEQFF.

The gene calls are TRBV7-2 and TRBJ2-5; D uncertain. V was trimmed by 5 bases and J by 5 bases, leaving 21 bases between them. The CDR3 runs to 16 residues. Germline-derived CDR1 and CDR2 are SGHTA and FQGNSA. The CDR3 sequence: CASSIFGADPGETQYF. CDR3 DNA sequence: TGTGCCAGCAGCATTTTCGGCGCAGACCCTGGGGAGACCCAGTACTTC. The variable domain in full, completed from reference TRBV7-2 and TRBJ2-5, reads GAGVSQSPSNKVTEKGKDVELRCDPISGHTALYWYRQSLGQGLEFLIYFQGNSAPDKSGLPSDRFSAERTGGSVSTLTIQRTQQEDSAVYLCASSIFGADPGETQYFGPGTRLLVL.

The chain is built from TRBV27 and TRBJ1-4, with unresolved D. The CDR3 covers 16 residues. Trimming stripped 3 bases from V and 1 base from J, with 12 bases between. Germline assignment: CDR1 MNHEY and CDR2 SMNVEV (reference sequence). The CDR3, as DNA: TGTGCCAGCAGTTTGGTCGTGCCAGTAACTAATGAAAAACTGTTTTTT. Residues: CASSLVVPVTNEKLFF.

This clonotype has ten or more counts. This rearrangement joins TRBV3-1 to TRBJ1-2; tentative D call: TRBD1 (6 bases). Germline CDR1 reads LGHDT; CDR2 reads YNNKEL (reference sequence). Trimming removed 6 bases from V and 5 bases from J, with 10 bases in between. The CDR3 has 12 residues. The CDR3 region is CASRGQTYGYTF. The DNA for the CDR3 is TGTGCCAGCAGAGGACAGACTTATGGCTACACCTTC.

The chain is built from TRBV5-1 and TRBJ2-1; tentatively, D is TRBD2 (6 bases). Germline CDR1 SGHRS, CDR2 YFSETQ. Trimming took 4 bases from V and 2 from J, leaving 10 bases between them. This CDR3 has 14 amino acids. The DNA of the CDR3 is TGCGCCAGCAGCCGTGGGAGGACCTACAATGAGCAGTTCTTC. Translation: CASSRGRTYNEQFF. The whole variable domain, filled in from reference TRBV5-1 and TRBJ2-1, reads KAGVTQTPRYLIKTRGQQVTLSCSPISGHRSVSWYQQTPGQGLQFLFEYFSETQRNKGNFPGRFSGRQFSNSRSEMNVSTLELGDSALYLCASSRGRTYNEQFFGPGTRLTVL.

Ten or more counts support this clonotype. The chain is built from TRBV6-2 or TRBV6-3 and TRBJ2-1; D might be TRBD2 (5 bases). This CDR3 is 17 amino acids long. V lost 4 bases and J 3 bases, leaving 19 bases between the germline ends. Germline assignment: CDR1 MNHEY and CDR2 SVGEGT. The DNA for the CDR3 is TGTGCCAGCAGTTTCGCCTCCAGCGGACCTTACTACAATGAGCAGTTCTTC. Translation: CASSFASSGPYYNEQFF.

In this sample, this clonotype turned up a few times. This rearrangement joins TRBV7-8 to TRBJ2-5; TRBD1 might be the D (6 bases). The germline V gene encodes CDR1 SGHVS and CDR2 FQNEAQ. The CDR3 is made up of 14 amino acids. V was shortened by 4 bases and J by 1 base, with 10 bases between the two germline ends. CDR3 sequence (DNA): TGTGCCAGCAGCTCCGGGACATTCCAAGAGACCCAGTACTTC. Translation: CASSSGTFQETQYF. The complete variable domain, with remaining parts taken from reference TRBV7-8 and TRBJ2-5, reads GAGVSQSPRYKVAKRGQDVALRCDPISGHVSLFWYQQALGQGPEFLTYFQNEAQLDKSGLPSDRFFAERPEGSVSTLKIQRTQQEDSAVYLCASSSGTFQETQYFGPGTRLLVL.

V usage is TRBV27 and J usage is TRBJ1-1, with D perhaps TRBD1 (6 bases). The germline V gene has CDR1 MNHEY and CDR2 SMNVEV (reference sequence). The CDR3 has 14 residues. V was trimmed by 5 bases and J by 1 base, leaving 11 bases between them. The CDR3 is CASSPLDRNTEAFF. Here the CDR3 DNA reads TGTGCCAGCAGTCCCTTGGACAGGAACACTGAAGCTTTCTTT.

This clonotype was seen at least ten times. The chain employs TRBV3-1 and TRBJ1-2, with 7 bases matching TRBD1. Trimming removed 5 bases from V and 3 bases from J; junction bases left unmatched: 6. CDR1 is LGHDT and CDR2 is YNNKEL in the germline V gene (reference sequence). CDR3 length: 14 amino acids. CDR3 bases: TGTGCCAGCAGCGGGGGACAGCACTACTATGGCTACACCTTC. Protein sequence: CASSGGQHYYGYTF.

The V call is TRBV5-6, the J call TRBJ1-5, with a weak D call TRBD1 (5 bases). Germline values: CDR1 SGHDT, CDR2 YYEEEE. This CDR3 has 13 residues. V was pared by 2 bases and J by 6 bases, with 9 bases between. DNA for the CDR3: TGTGCCAGCAGCTTCTATGGGACTCAGCCCCAGCATTTT. Protein sequence: CASSFYGTQPQHF.

This clonotype showed up many times. The V gene is TRBV5-6, the J gene TRBJ1-5; possibly TRBD1 for D (6 bases). The CDR3 is 14 residues long. Trimming removed 4 bases from V and 0 bases from J, with 8 bases in between. Germline V gene sequence: CDR1 SGHDT, CDR2 YYEEEE. CDR3 loop: CASSRQVSNQPQHF. The CDR3 nucleotides are TGTGCCAGCAGCCGACAGGTTAGCAATCAGCCCCAGCATTTT.

The chain recombines TRBV19 with TRBJ2-1; possibly TRBD2 for D (5 bases). The CDR3 loop spans 15 amino acids. Germline V CDR1 and CDR2: LNHDA, SQIVND (reference sequence). V was trimmed by 3 bases and J by 5 bases, leaving 14 bases between them. CDR3 amino acids: CASSIGLAVDNEQFF. CDR3 DNA: TGTGCCAGTAGTATCGGCCTAGCAGTCGACAATGAGCAGTTCTTC.

This clonotype was found a few times. The genes are TRBV7-9 and TRBJ2-7; TRBD2 aligns across 8 bases. The CDR3 is 15 residues long. Trimming took 1 base from V and 5 from J; bases not matched to a gene: 7. Germline loops: CDR1 SEHNR, CDR2 FQNEAQ (reference sequence). CDR3 amino acids: CASSLVGAGEDEQYF. The DNA of the CDR3 is TGTGCCAGCAGCTTAGTAGGAGCGGGAGAGGACGAGCAGTACTTC. The full variable domain, with the rest looked up from reference TRBV7-9 and TRBJ2-7, is DTGVSQNPRHKITKRGQNVTFRCDPISEHNRLYWYRQTLGQGPEFLTYFQNEAQLEKSRLLSDRFSAERPKGSFSTLEIQRTEQGDSAMYLCASSLVGAGEDEQYFGPGTRLTVT.

The chain employs TRBV4-1 and TRBJ1-4; D perhaps matches TRBD1 (5 bases). The CDR3 spans 17 residues. Germline CDR1 and CDR2: MGHRA and YSYEKL. The ends were cut back, 5 bases at V and 8 bases at J, with 24 bases in the middle. CDR3 loop: CASSWVILTGKGEKLFF. For the CDR3, the DNA is TGCGCCAGCAGCTGGGTAATCTTGACTGGGAAGGGGGAAAAACTGTTTTTT.

The J gene is TRBJ2-2, the V gene TRBV6-1; D is possibly TRBD1 or TRBD2 (7 bases each). Germline CDR1 reads MNHNS; CDR2 reads SASEGT. This CDR3 is built from 15 residues. Trimming stripped 7 bases from V and 0 bases from J, with 12 bases between. The CDR3 region is CASKGAGANTGELFF. In DNA, the CDR3 is TGTGCCAGCAAGGGGGCGGGGGCGAACACCGGGGAGCTGTTTTTT.

This clonotype has a handful of counts. This chain uses TRBV20-1 with TRBJ2-7; 7 bases are a match to TRBD1. The CDR3 spans 12 residues. J lost 6 bases, V lost 4 bases, and 6 bases had no gene match. CDR1 is DFQATT, CDR2 SNEGSKA, per germline (reference sequence). The CDR3 protein is CSAKGTDREQYF. CDR3 nucleotide sequence: TGCAGTGCTAAAGGGACAGACCGCGAGCAGTACTTC.